One and the same sample provided the 3 T cell receptor beta chains below, sequenced in a study of cytomegalovirus exposure and HLA in healthy donors (TCRdb year 2017). Library preparation employed the immunoSEQ multiplex PCR assay. For the multiplex PCR, a mixture combining 60 forward primers for TCR Vbeta segments and 13 reverse primers for TCR Jbeta segments was used. TCRdb retrieved this table from immuneACCESS and kept in-frame rearrangements only. Not all clones are present; in checked studies, unresolved V genes account for under half, and no reason is known for the remainder. The sample table contains 110,000 to 150,000 clones; only one count was recorded for about four fifths of them. Around 2.4% of the sample belongs to the ten largest clones. Source material: PBMCs. The receptors come from a woman aged 18-29 years in good health and CMV-seropositive.

The chain joins TRBV4-1 to TRBJ1-5; D perhaps matches TRBD1 (5 bases). Germline assignment: CDR1 MGHRA and CDR2 YSYEKL. The CDR3 extends over 15 amino acids. V lost 8 bases and J lost 1, with 15 bases in between. In DNA, the CDR3 is TGCGCCAGCGCCCCGGGGGTACACAGCAATCAGCCCCAGCATTTT. It encodes CASAPGVHSNQPQHF.

The chain employs TRBV7-8 and TRBJ1-4; D call uncertain. The CDR3 length is 18 residues. Germline CDR1 SGHVS, CDR2 FQNEAQ. The V end lost 1 base, the J end lost 0 bases, and 15 bases lay between the germline ends. This CDR3 reads CASSLVAGFGATNEKLFF. CDR3 coding DNA: TGTGCCAGCAGCTTAGTAGCGGGGTTTGGGGCAACTAATGAAAAACTGTTTTTT.

This clone was recorded only once. The rearrangement links TRBV5-1 to TRBJ1-3, with TRBD1 matching over 9 bases. Per germline, CDR1 SGHRS and CDR2 YFSETQ. The CDR3 runs 15 residues. V gave up 0 bases and J gave up 4 bases; unmatched junction bases: 2. CDR3 DNA sequence: TGCGCCAGCAGCTTGGACAGGGGGCCAGGAAACACCATATATTTT. It encodes CASSLDRGPGNTIYF.